The following is a TCR beta chain sequence with its context. Its antigen is undetermined. This entry belongs to a study of CD8 T cells in ankylosing spondylitis. Study-level findings and limits: Typical of ankylosing spondylitis blood, it appeared, was a TCR beta motif of several highly homologous variants. According to the report, clones linked to the disease were significantly enriched in matched synovial fluid samples taken from ankylosing spondylitis patients. Relatively rare in peripheral blood, disease-linked clones were also CD8+.

The length of the CDR3 is 15 residues. The germline V and J ends were trimmed by 4 bases and 0 bases, with 13 bases remaining between them. Per the germline V gene, CDR1 is MNHEY and CDR2 is SVGEGT. One entry per CDR3 protein results from TCRdb running MiXCR on the 5' RACE reads. The table shows 100,000 to 150,000 distinct CDR3 sequences, with 17% occurring only once. V gene TRBV6-2 or TRBV6-3 combines with J gene TRBJ2-7; D not resolved. This clonotype was sampled from a male donor with ankylosing spondylitis. Sequences were obtained from blood, either unsorted or a sorted T cell fraction (not recorded which). The chain's CDR3 is CASSWLGGSSYEQYF. The CDR3 bases are TGTGCCAGCAGTTGGCTGGGCGGAAGCTCCTACGAGCAGTACTTC.